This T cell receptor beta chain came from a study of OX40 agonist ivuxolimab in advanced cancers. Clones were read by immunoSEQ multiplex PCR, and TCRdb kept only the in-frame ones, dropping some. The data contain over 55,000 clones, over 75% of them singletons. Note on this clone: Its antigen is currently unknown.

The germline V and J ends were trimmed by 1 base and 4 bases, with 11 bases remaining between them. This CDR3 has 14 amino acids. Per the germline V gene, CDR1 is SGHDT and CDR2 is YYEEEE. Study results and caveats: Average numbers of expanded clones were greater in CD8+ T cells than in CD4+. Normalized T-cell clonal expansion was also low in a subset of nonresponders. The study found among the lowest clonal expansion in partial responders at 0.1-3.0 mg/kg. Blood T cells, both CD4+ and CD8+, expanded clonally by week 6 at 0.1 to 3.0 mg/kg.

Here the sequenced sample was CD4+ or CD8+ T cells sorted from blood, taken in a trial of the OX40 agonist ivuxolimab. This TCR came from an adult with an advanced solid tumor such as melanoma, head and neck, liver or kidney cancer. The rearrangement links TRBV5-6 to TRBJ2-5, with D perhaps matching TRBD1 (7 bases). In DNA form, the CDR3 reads TGTGCCAGCAGCTTGCGACAGGGAGGAGAGACCCAGTACTTC. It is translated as CASSLRQGGETQYF.